These 2 T cell receptor beta chains originate from one sample sequenced in a study of shared clonotypes between healthy human individuals. Only in-frame clones appear in the TCRdb table, and some are missing; sequencing was by immunoSEQ multiplex PCR. The table shows about 480,000 clones, with almost 80% occurring only once. Sequencing input: PBMCs. The receptors here all came from a woman aged 35 to 49 in good health. Some clones in this sample may be carry-over from other donors' samples.

On this clone itself: This likely reflects a read error, since a far larger clone is one base away. This specimen includes other DNA sequences encoding the same CDR3. V is TRBV7-8 and J is TRBJ2-1; unclear D gene. Germline CDR1 and CDR2: SGHVS and FQNEAQ. V was shortened by 2 bases and J by 6 bases, with 2 bases between the two germline ends. This CDR3 spans 11 amino acids. CDR3 coding DNA: TGTGCCAGCAGCTTAACCAATGAGCAGTTCTTC. Translation: CASSLTNEQFF.

This chain connects TRBV5-1 to TRBJ2-7, with TRBD1 as a possible D gene (6 bases). The CDR3 has 14 amino acids. V was cut by 2 bases and J by 5 bases, with 14 bases left in between. The germline CDR1 and CDR2 sequences are SGHRS and YFSETQ. The CDR3 coding sequence is TGCGCCAGCAGCTTTCAGGGGTCGGTGAACGAGCAGTACTTC. This encodes CASSFQGSVNEQYF. Full variable domain (remainder filled in from reference TRBV5-1 and TRBJ2-7): KAGVTQTPRYLIKTRGQQVTLSCSPISGHRSVSWYQQTPGQGLQFLFEYFSETQRNKGNFPGRFSGRQFSNSRSEMNVSTLELGDSALYLCASSFQGSVNEQYFGPGTRLTVT.